Described below is a single TCR beta chain sequence and its context. This sample stems from a study of beta chain features in type 1 diabetes. V gave up 3 bases and J gave up 5 bases, with 14 bases separating them. The CDR3 is 15 residues long. Germline values: CDR1 MGHDK, CDR2 SYGVNS. One heparinised draw, averaging roughly 110 mL, was taken per donor. CD45RO/CCR7/CD25/CD127/CD95/CD27 sorting isolated CD4+ naive, central memory, regulatory and stem cell-like memory cells. The whole isolated RNA underwent reverse transcription, so sequencing captured expressed TCRB transcripts. TCRdb's copy holds only in-frame clones and misses some; the assay was immunoSEQ multiplex PCR. The sample holds more than 85,000 clones, 40% seen once.

This clonotype originated in a woman aged 18-30 years in good health. V and J are TRBV25-1 and TRBJ2-1, with a weak D call TRBD2 (5 bases). Sequencing was done on a sample of stem cell memory CD4+ T cells from blood. In DNA form, the CDR3 reads TGTGCCAGCAGTGAGGTGGGAGTAAAAGACAATGAGCAGTTCTTC. This encodes CASSEVGVKDNEQFF.